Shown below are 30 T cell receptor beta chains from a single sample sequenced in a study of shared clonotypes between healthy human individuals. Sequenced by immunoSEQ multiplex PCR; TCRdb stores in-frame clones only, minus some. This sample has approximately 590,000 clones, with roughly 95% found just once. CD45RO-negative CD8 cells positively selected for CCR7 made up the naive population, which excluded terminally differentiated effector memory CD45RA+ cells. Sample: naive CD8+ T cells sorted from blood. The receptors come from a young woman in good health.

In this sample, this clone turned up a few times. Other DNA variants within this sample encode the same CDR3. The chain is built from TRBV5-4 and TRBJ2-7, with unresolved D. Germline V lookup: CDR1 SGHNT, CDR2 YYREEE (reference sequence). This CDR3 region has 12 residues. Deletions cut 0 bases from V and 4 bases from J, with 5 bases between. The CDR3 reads CASSLDGYEQYF. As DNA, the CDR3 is TGTGCCAGCAGCTTGGACGGATACGAGCAGTACTTC.

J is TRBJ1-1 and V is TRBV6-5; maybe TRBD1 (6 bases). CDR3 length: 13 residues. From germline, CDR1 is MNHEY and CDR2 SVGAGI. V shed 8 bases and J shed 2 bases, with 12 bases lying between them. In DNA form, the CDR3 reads TGTGCCAGCGGATTAGGGGGAAACACTGAAGCTTTCTTT. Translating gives CASGLGGNTEAFF.

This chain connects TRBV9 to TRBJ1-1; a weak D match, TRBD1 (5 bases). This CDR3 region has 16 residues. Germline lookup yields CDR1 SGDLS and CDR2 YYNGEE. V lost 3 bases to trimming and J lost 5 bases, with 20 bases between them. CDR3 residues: CASSDSPWGSGTEAFF. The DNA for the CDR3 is TGTGCCAGCAGCGACTCCCCTTGGGGGTCGGGTACTGAAGCTTTCTTT.

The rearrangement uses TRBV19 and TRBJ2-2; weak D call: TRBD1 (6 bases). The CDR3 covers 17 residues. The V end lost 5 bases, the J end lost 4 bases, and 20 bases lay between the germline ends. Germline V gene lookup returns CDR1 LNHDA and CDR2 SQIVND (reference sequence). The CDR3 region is CASSPPHREEGTGELFF. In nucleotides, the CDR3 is TGTGCCAGTAGTCCTCCTCACAGGGAAGAAGGCACCGGGGAGCTGTTTTTT.

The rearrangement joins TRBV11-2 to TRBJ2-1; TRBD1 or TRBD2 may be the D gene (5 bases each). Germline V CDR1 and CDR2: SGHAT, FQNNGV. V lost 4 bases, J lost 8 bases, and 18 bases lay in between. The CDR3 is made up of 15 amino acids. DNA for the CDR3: TGTGCCAGCAGCTCCGAGGGGCGGACACTCCATGAGCAGTTCTTC. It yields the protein CASSSEGRTLHEQFF.

CDR3 sequence reads: CASRTGRTDTQYF. The CDR3 DNA reads as TGTGCCAGCAGAACCGGACGTACAGATACGCAGTATTTT. The rearrangement links TRBV27 to TRBJ2-3, with D uncertain. CDR1 MNHEY and CDR2 SMNVEV come from the germline V gene (reference sequence). The CDR3 is 13 residues long. V gave up 6 bases and J gave up 3 bases, with 10 bases separating them.

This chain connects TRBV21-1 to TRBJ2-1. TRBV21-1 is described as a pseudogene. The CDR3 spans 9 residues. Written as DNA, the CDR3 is TGTGCCAGCAGCAAGGGGCAGTTCTTC. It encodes CASSKGQFF.

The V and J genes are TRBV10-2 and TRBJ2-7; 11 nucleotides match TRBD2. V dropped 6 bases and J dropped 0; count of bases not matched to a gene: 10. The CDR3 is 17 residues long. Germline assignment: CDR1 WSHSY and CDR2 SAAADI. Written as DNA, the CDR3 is TGCGCCAGCAGGTTTAGCGGGAGGGCGAACAACTCCTACGAGCAGTACTTC. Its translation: CASRFSGRANNSYEQYF.

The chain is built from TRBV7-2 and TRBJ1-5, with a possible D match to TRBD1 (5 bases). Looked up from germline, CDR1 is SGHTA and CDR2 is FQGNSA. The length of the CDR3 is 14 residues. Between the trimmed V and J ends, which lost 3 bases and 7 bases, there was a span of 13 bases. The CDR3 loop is CASSLGGSGQPQHF. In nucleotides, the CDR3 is TGTGCCAGCAGCTTGGGGGGGTCAGGACAGCCCCAGCATTTT.

In nucleotides, the CDR3 is TGTGCCAGCAGCCCCCCTGTAGAGCAGCCCTCATCGGGCTATGGCTACACCTTC. This codes for CASSPPVEQPSSGYGYTF. This sequence joins TRBV7-9 and TRBJ1-2; D unclear. Germline V gene lookup returns CDR1 SEHNR and CDR2 FQNEAQ (reference sequence). This CDR3 spans 18 amino acids. The V and J ends lost 5 bases and 4 bases respectively, with 26 bases between them.

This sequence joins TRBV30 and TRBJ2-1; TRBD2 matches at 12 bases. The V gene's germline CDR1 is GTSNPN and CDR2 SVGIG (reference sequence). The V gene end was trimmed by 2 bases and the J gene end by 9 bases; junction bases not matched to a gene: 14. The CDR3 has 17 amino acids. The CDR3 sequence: CAWSRGLAGPLGSEQFF. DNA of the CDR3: TGTGCCTGGAGTCGCGGACTAGCGGGACCGCTGGGGAGTGAGCAGTTCTTC.

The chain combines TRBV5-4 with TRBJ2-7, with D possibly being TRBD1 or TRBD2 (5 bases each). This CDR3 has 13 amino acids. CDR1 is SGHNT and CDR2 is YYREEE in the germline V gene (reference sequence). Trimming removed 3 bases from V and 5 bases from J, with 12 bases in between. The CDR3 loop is CASSWDVGHEQYF. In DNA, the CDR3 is TGTGCCAGCAGCTGGGACGTTGGGCACGAGCAGTACTTC.

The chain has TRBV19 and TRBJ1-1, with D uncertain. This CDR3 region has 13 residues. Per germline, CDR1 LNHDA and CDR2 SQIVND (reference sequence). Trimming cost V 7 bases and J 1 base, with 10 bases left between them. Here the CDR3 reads CASTVHRNTEAFF. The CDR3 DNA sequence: TGTGCCAGTACGGTACACAGGAACACTGAAGCTTTCTTT.

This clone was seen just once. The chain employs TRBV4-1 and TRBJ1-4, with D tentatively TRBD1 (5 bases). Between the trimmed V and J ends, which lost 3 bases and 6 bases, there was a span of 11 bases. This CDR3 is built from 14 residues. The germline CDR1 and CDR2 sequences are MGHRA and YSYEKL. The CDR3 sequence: CASSQGDLDEKLFF. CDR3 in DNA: TGCGCCAGCAGCCAGGGGGATCTAGATGAAAAACTGTTTTTT.

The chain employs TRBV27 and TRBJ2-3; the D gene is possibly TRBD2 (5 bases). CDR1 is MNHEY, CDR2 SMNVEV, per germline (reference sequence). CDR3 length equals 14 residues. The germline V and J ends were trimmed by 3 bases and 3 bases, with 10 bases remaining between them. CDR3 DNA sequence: TGTGCCAGCAGTTTTACGGGAAGTACAGATACGCAGTATTTT. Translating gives CASSFTGSTDTQYF.

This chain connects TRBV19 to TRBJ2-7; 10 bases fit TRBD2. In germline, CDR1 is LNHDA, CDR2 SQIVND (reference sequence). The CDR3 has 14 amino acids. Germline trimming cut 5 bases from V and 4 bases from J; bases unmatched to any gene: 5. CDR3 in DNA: TGTGCCAGTAGTGTCGGAGCGGGAGGGTACGAGCAGTACTTC. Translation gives CASSVGAGGYEQYF. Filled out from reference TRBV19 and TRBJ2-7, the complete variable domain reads DGGITQSPKYLFRKEGQNVTLSCEQNLNHDAMYWYRQDPGQGLRLIYYSQIVNDFQKGDIAEGYSVSREKKESFPLTVTSAQKNPTAFYLCASSVGAGGYEQYFGPGTRLTVT.

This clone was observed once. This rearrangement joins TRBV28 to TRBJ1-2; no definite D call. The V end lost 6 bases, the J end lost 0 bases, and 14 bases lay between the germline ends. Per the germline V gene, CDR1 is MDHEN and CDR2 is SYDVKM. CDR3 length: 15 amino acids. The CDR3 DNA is TGTGCCAGCAGCCCTAATAGATCCCCTAACTATGGCTACACCTTC. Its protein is CASSPNRSPNYGYTF.

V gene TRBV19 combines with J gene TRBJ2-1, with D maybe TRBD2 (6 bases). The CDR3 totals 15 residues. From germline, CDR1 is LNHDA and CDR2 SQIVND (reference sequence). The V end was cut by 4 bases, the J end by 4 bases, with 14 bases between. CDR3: CASSNPGSGYNEQFF. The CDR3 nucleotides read TGTGCCAGTAGTAACCCCGGCAGCGGGTACAATGAGCAGTTCTTC. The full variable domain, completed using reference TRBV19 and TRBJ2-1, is DGGITQSPKYLFRKEGQNVTLSCEQNLNHDAMYWYRQDPGQGLRLIYYSQIVNDFQKGDIAEGYSVSREKKESFPLTVTSAQKNPTAFYLCASSNPGSGYNEQFFGPGTRLTVL.

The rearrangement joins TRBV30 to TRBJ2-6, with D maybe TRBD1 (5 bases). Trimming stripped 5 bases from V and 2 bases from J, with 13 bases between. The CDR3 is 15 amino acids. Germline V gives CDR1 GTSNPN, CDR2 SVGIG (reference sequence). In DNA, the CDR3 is TGTGCCTGGTCAGGGTTGGGTCCTGGGGCCAACGTCCTGACTTTC. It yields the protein CAWSGLGPGANVLTF.

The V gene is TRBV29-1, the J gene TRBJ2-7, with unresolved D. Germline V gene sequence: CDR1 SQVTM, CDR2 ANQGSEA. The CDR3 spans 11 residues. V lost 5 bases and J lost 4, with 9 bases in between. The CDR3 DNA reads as TGCAGCGTTCGGGTCGCTTACGAGCAGTACTTC. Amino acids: CSVRVAYEQYF.

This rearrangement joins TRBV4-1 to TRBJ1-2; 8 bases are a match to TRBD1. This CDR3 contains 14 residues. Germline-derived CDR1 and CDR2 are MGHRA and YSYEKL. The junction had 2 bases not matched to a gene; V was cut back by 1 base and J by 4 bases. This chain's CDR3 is CASSQGTGTYGYTF. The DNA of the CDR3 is TGCGCCAGCAGCCAAGGGACAGGGACCTATGGCTACACCTTC.

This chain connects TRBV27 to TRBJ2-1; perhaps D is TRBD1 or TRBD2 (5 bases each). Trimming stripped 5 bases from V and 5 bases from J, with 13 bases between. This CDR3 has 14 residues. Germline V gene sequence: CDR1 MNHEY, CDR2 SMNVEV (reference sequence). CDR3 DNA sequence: TGTGCCAGCAGTCTCTGGGACCCCAACAATGAGCAGTTCTTC. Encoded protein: CASSLWDPNNEQFF.

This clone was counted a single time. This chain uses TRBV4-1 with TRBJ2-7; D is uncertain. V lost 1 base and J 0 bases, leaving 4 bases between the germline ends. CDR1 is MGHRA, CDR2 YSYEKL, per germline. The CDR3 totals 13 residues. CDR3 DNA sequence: TGCGCCAGCAGCCAAGGAGCCTCCTACGAGCAGTACTTC. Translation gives CASSQGASYEQYF.

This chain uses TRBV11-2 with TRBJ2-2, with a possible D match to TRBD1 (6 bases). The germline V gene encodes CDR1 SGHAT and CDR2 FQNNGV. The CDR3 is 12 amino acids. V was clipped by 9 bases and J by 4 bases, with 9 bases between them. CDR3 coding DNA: TGTGCCAGTGTAGGGGGCACCGGGGAGCTGTTTTTT. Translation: CASVGGTGELFF.

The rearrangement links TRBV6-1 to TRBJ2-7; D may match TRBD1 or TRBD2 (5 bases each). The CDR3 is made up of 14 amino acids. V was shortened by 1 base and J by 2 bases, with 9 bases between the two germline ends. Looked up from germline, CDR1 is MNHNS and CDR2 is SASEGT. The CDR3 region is CASSEVRGTYEQYF. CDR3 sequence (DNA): TGTGCCAGCAGTGAAGTTCGGGGCACCTACGAGCAGTACTTC.

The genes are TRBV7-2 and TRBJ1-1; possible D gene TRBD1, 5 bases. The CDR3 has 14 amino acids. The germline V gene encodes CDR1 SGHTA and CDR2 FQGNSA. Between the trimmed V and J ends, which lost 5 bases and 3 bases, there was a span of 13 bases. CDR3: CASSLTQGDTEAFF. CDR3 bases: TGTGCCAGCAGCCTCACCCAGGGTGACACTGAAGCTTTCTTT. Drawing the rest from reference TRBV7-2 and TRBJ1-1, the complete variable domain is GAGVSQSPSNKVTEKGKDVELRCDPISGHTALYWYRQSLGQGLEFLIYFQGNSAPDKSGLPSDRFSAERTGGSVSTLTIQRTQQEDSAVYLCASSLTQGDTEAFFGQGTRLTVV.

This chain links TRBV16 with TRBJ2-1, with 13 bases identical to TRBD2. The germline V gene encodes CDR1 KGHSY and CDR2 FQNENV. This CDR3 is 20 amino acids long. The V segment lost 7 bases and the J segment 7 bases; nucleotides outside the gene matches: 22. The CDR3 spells CASIGGKSGTSGTYGNEQFF. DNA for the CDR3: TGTGCCAGCATCGGAGGAAAATCCGGGACTAGCGGGACCTACGGGAATGAGCAGTTCTTC.

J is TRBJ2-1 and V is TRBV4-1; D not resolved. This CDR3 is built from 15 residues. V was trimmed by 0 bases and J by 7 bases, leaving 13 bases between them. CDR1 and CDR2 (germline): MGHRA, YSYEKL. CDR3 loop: CASSQEFLSGNEQFF. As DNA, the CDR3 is TGCGCCAGCAGCCAAGAGTTTCTCTCCGGTAATGAGCAGTTCTTC.

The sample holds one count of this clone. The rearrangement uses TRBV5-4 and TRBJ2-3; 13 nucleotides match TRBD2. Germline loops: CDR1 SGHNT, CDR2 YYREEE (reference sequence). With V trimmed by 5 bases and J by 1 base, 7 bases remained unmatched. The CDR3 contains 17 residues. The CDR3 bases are TGTGCCAGCAGTAAACTAGCGGGAGGGCCTGGCACAGATACGCAGTATTTT. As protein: CASSKLAGGPGTDTQYF.

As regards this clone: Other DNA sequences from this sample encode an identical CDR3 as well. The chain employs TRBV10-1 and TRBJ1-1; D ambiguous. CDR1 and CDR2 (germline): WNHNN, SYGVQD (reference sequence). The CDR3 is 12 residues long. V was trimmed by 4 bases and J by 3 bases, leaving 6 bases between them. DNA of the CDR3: TGCGCCAGCAGTGCCGGGGACACTGAAGCTTTCTTT. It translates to CASSAGDTEAFF.